Listed below are T cell receptor beta chains from one sample, sequenced in a study of response to subunit inactivated influenza vaccine. MiXCR, applied by TCRdb to the RT-PCR reads, yields one record per CDR3 protein. The data contain about 780,000 distinct CDR3 sequences, 15% to 20% of them singletons. Sample: PBMCs from blood, taken 5 days after vaccination. These receptors were obtained from a man aged 50-60 years who received an inactivated influenza vaccine. Each CDR3 is given with its conserved first and last residue. The D gene is left open where the match is weak. The listing skips clone size in some rows; elsewhere it reads once, few, many or a size class.

CDR3: CASSLGVQSSYEQYF; DNA: TGTGCCAGCAGCTTAGGGGTTCAGAGCTCCTACGAGCAGTACTTC; D: -; size: few; J: TRBJ2-7; V: TRBV7-9
CDR3: CASSLDQGADTQYF; DNA: TGTGCCAGCAGCTTGGATCAGGGTGCAGATACGCAGTATTTT; D: -; size: -; J: TRBJ2-3; V: TRBV5-5
CDR3: CASSLGQANSPLHF; DNA: TGTGCCAGCAGCCTAGGACAGGCGAATTCACCCCTCCACTTT; D: TRBD1; size: many; J: TRBJ1-6; V: TRBV6-1
CDR3: CASSWGDKNEQYF; DNA: TGCGCCAGCAGCTGGGGAGATAAAAACGAGCAGTACTTC; D: -; size: many; J: TRBJ2-7; V: TRBV5-1
CDR3: CAIRGGGAESYEQYF; DNA: TGTGCCATCAGAGGAGGCGGGGCAGAATCCTACGAGCAGTACTTC; D: -; size: -; J: TRBJ2-7; V: TRBV10-3
CDR3: CTSGGARDTQYF; DNA: TGCACAAGCGGGGGGGCCAGGGATACGCAGTATTTT; D: TRBD2; size: few; J: TRBJ2-3; V: TRBV20-1
CDR3: CSANPGVGAFF; DNA: TGCAGTGCAAACCCAGGGGTTGGAGCTTTCTTT; D: -; size: many; J: TRBJ1-1; V: TRBV20-1
CDR3: CASSLANNQPQHF; DNA: TGTGCCAGCAGCTTAGCTAACAATCAGCCCCAGCATTTT; D: -; size: -; J: TRBJ1-5; V: TRBV7-9
CDR3: CASSFVPDNEQYF; DNA: TGTGCCAGCAGTTTCGTCCCGGACAACGAGCAGTACTTC; D: -; size: -; J: TRBJ2-7; V: TRBV6-2/TRBV6-3
CDR3: CSARDRQSGQPQHF; DNA: TGCAGTGCTAGAGATCGACAATCTGGTCAGCCCCAGCATTTT; D: -; size: many; J: TRBJ1-5; V: TRBV20-1